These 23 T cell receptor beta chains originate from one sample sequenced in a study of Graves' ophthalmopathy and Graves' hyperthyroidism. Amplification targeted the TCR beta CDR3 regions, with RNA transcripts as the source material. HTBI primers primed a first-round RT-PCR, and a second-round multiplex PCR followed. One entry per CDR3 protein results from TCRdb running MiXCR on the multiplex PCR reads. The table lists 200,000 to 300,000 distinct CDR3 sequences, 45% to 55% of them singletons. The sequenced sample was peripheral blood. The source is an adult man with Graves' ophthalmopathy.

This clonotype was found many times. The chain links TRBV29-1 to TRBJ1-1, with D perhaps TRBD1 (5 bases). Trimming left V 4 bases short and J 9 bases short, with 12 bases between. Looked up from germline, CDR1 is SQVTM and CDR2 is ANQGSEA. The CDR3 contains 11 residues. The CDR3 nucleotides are TGCAGCGTTGTTCAGGGAGCCCAAGCTTTCTTT. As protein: CSVVQGAQAFF.

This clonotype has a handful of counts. The DNA of the CDR3 is TGCAGTGCTGCGGGAAGGGGGGCCTACGAGCAGTACTTC. Amino acids: CSAAGRGAYEQYF. V and J are TRBV20-1 and TRBJ2-7; D possibly matches TRBD1 or TRBD2 (6 bases each). Trimming cost V 5 bases and J 2 bases, with 13 bases left between them. The CDR3 contains 13 residues. Germline CDR1 reads DFQATT; CDR2 reads SNEGSKA (reference sequence).

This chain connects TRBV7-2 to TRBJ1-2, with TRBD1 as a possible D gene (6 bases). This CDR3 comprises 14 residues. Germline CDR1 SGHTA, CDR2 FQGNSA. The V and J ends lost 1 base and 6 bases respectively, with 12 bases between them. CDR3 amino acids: CASSLEGGTDGYTF. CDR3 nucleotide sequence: TGTGCCAGCAGCTTAGAGGGGGGCACGGATGGCTACACCTTC. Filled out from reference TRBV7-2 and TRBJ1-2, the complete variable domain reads GAGVSQSPSNKVTEKGKDVELRCDPISGHTALYWYRQSLGQGLEFLIYFQGNSAPDKSGLPSDRFSAERTGGSVSTLTIQRTQQEDSAVYLCASSLEGGTDGYTFGSGTRLTVV.

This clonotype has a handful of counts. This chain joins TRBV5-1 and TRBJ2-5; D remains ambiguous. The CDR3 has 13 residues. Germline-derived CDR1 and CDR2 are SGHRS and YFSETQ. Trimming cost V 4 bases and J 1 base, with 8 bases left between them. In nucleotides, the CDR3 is TGCGCCAGCAGCAAGACAAGCCAAGAGACCCAGTACTTC. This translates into CASSKTSQETQYF.

DNA for the CDR3: TGTGCCAGCAGCCAAGATCTGACTAGCGGATACGAGCAGTACTTC. This sequence encodes CASSQDLTSGYEQYF. The genes are TRBV3-1 and TRBJ2-7, with 9 bases lining up with TRBD2. Unmatched junction bases numbered 4, after V lost 0 bases and J lost 4 bases. The germline CDR1 and CDR2 sequences are LGHDT and YNNKEL (reference sequence). This CDR3 region has 15 residues.

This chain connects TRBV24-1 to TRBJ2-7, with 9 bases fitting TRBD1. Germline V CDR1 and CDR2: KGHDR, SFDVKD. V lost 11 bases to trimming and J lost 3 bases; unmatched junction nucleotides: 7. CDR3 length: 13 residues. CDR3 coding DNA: TGTGCCATCGGACAGGGGTCGGTCTACGAGCAGTACTTC. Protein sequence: CAIGQGSVYEQYF.

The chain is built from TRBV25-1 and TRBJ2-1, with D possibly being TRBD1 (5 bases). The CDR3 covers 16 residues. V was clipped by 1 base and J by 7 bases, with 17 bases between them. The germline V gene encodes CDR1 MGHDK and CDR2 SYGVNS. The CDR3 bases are TGTGCCAGCAGTGAATTGTCCAGGGTAGGTGGAAATGAGCAGTTCTTC. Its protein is CASSELSRVGGNEQFF.

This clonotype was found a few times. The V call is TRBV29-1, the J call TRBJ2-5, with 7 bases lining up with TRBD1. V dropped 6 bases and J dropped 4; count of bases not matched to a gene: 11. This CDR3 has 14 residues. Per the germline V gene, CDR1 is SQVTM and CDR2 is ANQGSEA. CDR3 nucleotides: TGCAGCGTCGCCCATGCCGCAGGGGGAGAGACCCAGTACTTC. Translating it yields CSVAHAAGGETQYF.

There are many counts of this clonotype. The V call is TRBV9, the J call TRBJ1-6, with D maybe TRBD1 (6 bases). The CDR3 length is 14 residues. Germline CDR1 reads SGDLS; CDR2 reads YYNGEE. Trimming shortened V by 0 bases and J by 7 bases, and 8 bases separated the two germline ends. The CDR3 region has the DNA TGTGCCAGCAGCGTAGACAGGGCCAATTCACCCCTCCACTTT. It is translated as CASSVDRANSPLHF.

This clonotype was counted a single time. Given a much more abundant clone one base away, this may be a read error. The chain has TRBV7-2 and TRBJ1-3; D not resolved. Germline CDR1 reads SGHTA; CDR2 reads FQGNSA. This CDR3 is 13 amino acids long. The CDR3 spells CAGSFSSGNTIYF. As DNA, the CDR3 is TGTGCCGGCAGCTTCAGTTCTGGAAACACCATATATTTT.

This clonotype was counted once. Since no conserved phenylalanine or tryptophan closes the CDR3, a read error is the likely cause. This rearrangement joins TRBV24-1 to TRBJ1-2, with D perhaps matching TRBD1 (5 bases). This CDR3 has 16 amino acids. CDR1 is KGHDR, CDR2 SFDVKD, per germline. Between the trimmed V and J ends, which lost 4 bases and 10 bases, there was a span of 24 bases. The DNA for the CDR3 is TGTGCCACCAGTGACCCTGGGACTAGCGGAGTCGGGACCTACACCCTC. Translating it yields CATSDPGTSGVGTYTL.

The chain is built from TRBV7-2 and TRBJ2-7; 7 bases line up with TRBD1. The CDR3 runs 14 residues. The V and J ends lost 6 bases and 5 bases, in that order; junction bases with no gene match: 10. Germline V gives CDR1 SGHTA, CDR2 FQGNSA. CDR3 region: CASSQPRGGNEQYF. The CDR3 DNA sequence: TGTGCCAGCAGTCAACCCCGAGGGGGCAACGAGCAGTACTTC. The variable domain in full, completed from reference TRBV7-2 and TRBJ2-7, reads GAGVSQSPSNKVTEKGKDVELRCDPISGHTALYWYRQSLGQGLEFLIYFQGNSAPDKSGLPSDRFSAERTGGSVSTLTIQRTQQEDSAVYLCASSQPRGGNEQYFGPGTRLTVT.

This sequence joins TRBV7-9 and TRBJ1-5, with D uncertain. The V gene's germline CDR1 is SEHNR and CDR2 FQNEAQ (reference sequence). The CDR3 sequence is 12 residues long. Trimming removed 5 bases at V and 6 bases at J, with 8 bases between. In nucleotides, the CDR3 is TGTGCCAGCAGCGAAATGGGTCAGCCCCAGCATTTT. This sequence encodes CASSEMGQPQHF.

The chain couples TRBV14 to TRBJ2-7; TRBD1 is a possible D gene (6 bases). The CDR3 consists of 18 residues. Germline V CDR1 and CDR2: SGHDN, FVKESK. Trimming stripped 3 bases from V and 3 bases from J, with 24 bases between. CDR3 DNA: TGTGCCAGCAGCCATGGACGGACAGATAGCGAGAGACGCTACGAGCAGTACTTC. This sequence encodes CASSHGRTDSERRYEQYF.

The DNA of the CDR3 is TGTGCCAGCAGTCCCACCAACTACGAGCAGTACTTC. Encoded protein: CASSPTNYEQYF. V gene TRBV2 combines with J gene TRBJ2-7, with unresolved D. Per germline, CDR1 SNHLY and CDR2 FYNNEI. V gave up 5 bases and J gave up 3 bases, with 8 bases separating them. CDR3 size: 12 residues.

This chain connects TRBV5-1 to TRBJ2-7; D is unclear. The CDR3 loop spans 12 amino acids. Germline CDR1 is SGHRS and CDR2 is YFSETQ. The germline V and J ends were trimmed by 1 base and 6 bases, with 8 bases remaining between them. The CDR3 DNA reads TGCGCCAGCAGCTTGTCTCGTCGCGAGCAGTACTTC. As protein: CASSLSRREQYF. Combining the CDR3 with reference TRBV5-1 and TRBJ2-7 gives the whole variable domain KAGVTQTPRYLIKTRGQQVTLSCSPISGHRSVSWYQQTPGQGLQFLFEYFSETQRNKGNFPGRFSGRQFSNSRSEMNVSTLELGDSALYLCASSLSRREQYFGPGTRLTVT.

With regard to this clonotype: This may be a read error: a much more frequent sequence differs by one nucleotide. The CDR3 here is CASSLGRRLEQYF. The CDR3 coding sequence is TGTGCCAGCAGCCTGGGGAGAAGGCTCGAGCAGTACTTC. V gene TRBV12-3 or TRBV12-4 combines with J gene TRBJ2-7, with a weak D call TRBD2 (5 bases). The CDR3 is 13 residues long. Trimming left V 6 bases short and J 6 bases short, with 15 bases between.

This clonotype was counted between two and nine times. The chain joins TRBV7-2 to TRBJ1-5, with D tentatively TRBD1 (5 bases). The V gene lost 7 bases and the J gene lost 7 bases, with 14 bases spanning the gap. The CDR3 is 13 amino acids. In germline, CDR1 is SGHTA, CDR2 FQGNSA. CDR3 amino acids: CASNKGVGQPQHF. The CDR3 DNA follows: TGTGCCAGCAACAAAGGGGTAGGGCAGCCCCAGCATTTT.

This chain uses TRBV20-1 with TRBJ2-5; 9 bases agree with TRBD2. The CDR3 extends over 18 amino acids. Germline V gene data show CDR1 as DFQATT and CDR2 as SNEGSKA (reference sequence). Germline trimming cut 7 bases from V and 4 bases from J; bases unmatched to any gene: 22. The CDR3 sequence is CSGQGVAGAWQQGETQYF. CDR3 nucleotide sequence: TGCAGTGGTCAGGGGGTAGCGGGAGCTTGGCAGCAGGGAGAGACCCAGTACTTC.

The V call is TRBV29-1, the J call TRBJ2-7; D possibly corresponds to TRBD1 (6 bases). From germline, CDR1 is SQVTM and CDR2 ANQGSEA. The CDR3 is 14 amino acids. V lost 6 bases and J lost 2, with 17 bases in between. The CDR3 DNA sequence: TGCAGCGTCCGTCCGTCAGGGGCCCCCTACGAGCAGTACTTC. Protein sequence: CSVRPSGAPYEQYF.

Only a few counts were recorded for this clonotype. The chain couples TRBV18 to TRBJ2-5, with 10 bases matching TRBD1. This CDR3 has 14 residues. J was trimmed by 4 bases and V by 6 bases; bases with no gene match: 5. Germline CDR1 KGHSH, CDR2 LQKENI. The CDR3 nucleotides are TGTGCCAGCTCTCCAGACAGGGGGCGAGAGACCCAGTACTTC. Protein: CASSPDRGRETQYF.

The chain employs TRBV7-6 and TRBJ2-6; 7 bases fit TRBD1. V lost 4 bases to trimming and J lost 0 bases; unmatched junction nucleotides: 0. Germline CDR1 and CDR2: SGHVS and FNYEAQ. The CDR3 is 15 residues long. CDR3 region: CASSSGGSGANVLTF. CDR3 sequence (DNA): TGTGCCAGCAGCTCAGGGGGCTCTGGGGCCAACGTCCTGACTTTC.

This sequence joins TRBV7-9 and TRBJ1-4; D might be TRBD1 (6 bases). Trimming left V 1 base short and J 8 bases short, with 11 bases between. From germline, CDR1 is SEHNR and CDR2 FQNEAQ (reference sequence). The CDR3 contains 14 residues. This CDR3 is CASSLGQAVEKLFF. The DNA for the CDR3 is TGTGCCAGCAGCTTAGGACAGGCTGTCGAAAAACTGTTTTTT.